This TCR beta chain was sequenced during a study of metastatic and nonmetastatic thyroid tumors. All patients reached thyroid surgery having received no treatment beforehand. Using MiXCR, TCRdb re-called clones from the PCR reads. This table has about 16,000 clones, around 24% appearing once. From germline, CDR1 is MNHEY and CDR2 SVGEGT. This CDR3 region has 15 residues. Trimming pared 6 bases from V and 3 bases from J, leaving 12 bases between. The gene calls are TRBV6-2 or TRBV6-3 and TRBJ2-6; D is unresolved. This sequence was found in a male donor with papillary thyroid cancer or a benign thyroid nodule (not recorded which). Some clones in this sample may be carry-over from other donors' samples. Sequencing used tumor tissue. DNA of the CDR3: TGTGCCAGCAGCCCCGGCAGTGGTGGGGCCAACGTCCTGACTTTC. Translation gives CASSPGSGGANVLTF.